Presented here are 25 T cell receptor beta chains from one specimen sequenced in a study of blood T cell repertoires in COVID-19. Using immunoSEQ multiplex PCR, the repertoire was profiled, and TCRdb retains in-frame clones only, with some absent. The repertoire holds a few hundred thousand clones, with over 65% as singletons. Sequenced sample: peripheral blood. These TCRs come from a human donor with acute or convalescent COVID-19. The donor label of this sample is uncertain.

The V gene is TRBV6-5, the J gene TRBJ2-3, with D hard to call. The germline V gene has CDR1 MNHEY and CDR2 SVGAGI. V was cut by 8 bases and J by 4 bases, with 13 bases left in between. The CDR3 extends over 13 amino acids. The CDR3 protein is CASQRDFADTQYF. In DNA form, the CDR3 reads TGTGCCAGCCAAAGAGACTTTGCAGATACGCAGTATTTT.

The chain recombines TRBV5-8 with TRBJ2-7; TRBD2 aligns across 13 bases. CDR3 length: 19 residues. Germline CDR1 reads SGHTS; CDR2 reads YDEGEE. Losses at the gene ends were 4 bases for V and 0 bases for J; bases not matched to a gene: 13. For the CDR3, the DNA is TGTGCCAGCAGCCCAGGGACTAGCGGGGTTATCCTATTCTCCTACGAGCAGTACTTC. Translation gives CASSPGTSGVILFSYEQYF.

The CDR3 region is CASSERGGLNEKLFF. For the CDR3, the DNA is TGTGCCAGCAGCGAACGAGGGGGCCTCAACGAAAAACTGTTTTTT. This chain links TRBV3-1 (or the pseudogene TRBV3-2) with TRBJ1-4, with 7 bases that match TRBD1. Unmatched junction bases numbered 11, after V lost 5 bases and J lost 8 bases. This CDR3 spans 15 amino acids. Germline V CDR1 and CDR2: LGHDT, YNNKEL (reference sequence).

The J gene is TRBJ1-1, the V gene TRBV28, with a tentative D call TRBD1 (5 bases). Trimming left V 6 bases short and J 4 bases short, with 12 bases between. The CDR3 contains 13 residues. Germline V gene data show CDR1 as MDHEN and CDR2 as SYDVKM. The CDR3 protein is CASSPSRVTEAFF. CDR3 bases: TGTGCCAGCAGCCCCTCCAGGGTCACTGAAGCTTTCTTT.

This clone came up once. The chain joins TRBV7-9 to TRBJ1-4; TRBD1 is a possible D gene (5 bases). This CDR3 has 15 residues. Trimming took 2 bases from V and 3 from J, leaving 10 bases between them. Germline lookup yields CDR1 SEHNR and CDR2 FQNEAQ (reference sequence). The CDR3 region has the DNA TGTGCCAGCAGCTTACCCGGCAGGGCTAATGAAAAACTGTTTTTT. Its translation is CASSLPGRANEKLFF. Full variable domain (rest looked up from reference TRBV7-9 and TRBJ1-4): DTGVSQNPRHKITKRGQNVTFRCDPISEHNRLYWYRQTLGQGPEFLTYFQNEAQLEKSRLLSDRFSAERPKGSFSTLEIQRTEQGDSAMYLCASSLPGRANEKLFFGSGTQLSVL.

This chain links TRBV7-6 with TRBJ2-7, with TRBD2 matching over 7 bases. Per germline, CDR1 SGHVS and CDR2 FNYEAQ. The CDR3 is 16 residues long. The J segment lost 5 bases and the V segment lost 2 bases, leaving 12 bases of the junction unmatched. The CDR3 bases are TGTGCCAGCAGCTTATTTCCTAGCGGAGGGAACCACGAGCAGTACTTC. It translates to CASSLFPSGGNHEQYF.

A few counts support this clone. The V gene is TRBV28, the J gene TRBJ2-7; D is possibly TRBD1 (5 bases). V was trimmed by 8 bases and J by 0 bases, leaving 11 bases between them. CDR3 length equals 13 residues. Looked up from germline, CDR1 is MDHEN and CDR2 is SYDVKM. CDR3 sequence reads: CASYTGSSYEQYF. CDR3 DNA sequence: TGTGCCAGCTATACAGGAAGCTCCTACGAGCAGTACTTC.

The V and J genes are TRBV11-2 and TRBJ2-2; 8 positions match TRBD2. With 1 base clipped from V and 6 bases from J, the junction kept 4 bases outside the gene matches. CDR1 is SGHAT and CDR2 is FQNNGV in the germline V gene. The CDR3 loop spans 15 amino acids. CDR3 coding DNA: TGTGCCAGCAGCTTAGCGGGGGGGCGGGCCGGGGAGCTGTTTTTT. This encodes CASSLAGGRAGELFF.

Details on this clone: The germline gene is not matched at one end of the junction; a read error may be the cause. This rearrangement joins TRBV10-1 to TRBJ2-7, with TRBD2 as a possible D gene (5 bases). CDR3 length equals 13 residues. Looked up from germline, CDR1 is WNHNN and CDR2 is SYGVQD (reference sequence). The CDR3 DNA reads TGCGCCAGCAGTAGGAGCGGCTCCCACGAGCAGTACTTC. Its protein product is CASSRSGSHEQYF.

The rearrangement uses TRBV7-8 and TRBJ2-2; TRBD2 aligns across 9 bases. V lost 4 bases to trimming and J lost 4 bases; unmatched junction nucleotides: 7. CDR3 length: 16 amino acids. CDR1 and CDR2 (germline): SGHVS, FQNEAQ. Here the CDR3 reads CASSSEVAGVTGELFF. In DNA, the CDR3 is TGTGCCAGCAGCTCAGAGGTAGCGGGAGTCACCGGGGAGCTGTTTTTT.

A single count supports this clone. The chain couples TRBV30 to TRBJ1-3; no firm D call. CDR1 and CDR2 (germline): GTSNPN, SVGIG (reference sequence). Trimming removed 3 bases at V and 0 bases at J, with 15 bases between. The CDR3 contains 16 residues. The DNA for the CDR3 is TGTGCCTGGAGAGCGGGCAGCTATTTCTCTGGAAACACCATATATTTT. Its translation: CAWRAGSYFSGNTIYF.

The chain links TRBV6-5 to TRBJ1-3; maybe TRBD1 (6 bases). Trimming removed 2 bases from V and 4 bases from J, with 6 bases in between. CDR1 is MNHEY, CDR2 SVGAGI, per germline. The CDR3 is 13 amino acids. The DNA of the CDR3 is TGTGCCAGCAGTTACGGGGGCGGAAACACCATATATTTT. Translation gives CASSYGGGNTIYF.

V and J are TRBV2 and TRBJ2-7, with 9 bases aligning to TRBD1. The CDR3 is 15 amino acids. Trimming cost V 10 bases and J 7 bases; bases outside gene matches: 17. Germline V CDR1 and CDR2: SNHLY, FYNNEI. The CDR3 nucleotides are TGTGCCACCCTAGACGGGGGGACAGGGCATGTGGAGCAGTACTTC. It yields the protein CATLDGGTGHVEQYF. Filled out from reference TRBV2 and TRBJ2-7, the complete variable domain reads EPEVTQTPSHQVTQMGQEVILRCVPISNHLYFYWYRQILGQKVEFLVSFYNNEISEKSEIFDDQFSVERPDGSNFTLKIRSTKLEDSAMYFCATLDGGTGHVEQYFGPGTRLTVT.

The chain joins TRBV7-6 to TRBJ1-1; D might be TRBD1 (5 bases). Trimming took 5 bases from V and 4 from J, leaving 20 bases between them. The CDR3 spans 16 residues. Per the germline V gene, CDR1 is SGHVS and CDR2 is FNYEAQ. The CDR3, as DNA: TGTGCCAGCAGCGTATCGACAGCGGGTATAGGCACTGAAGCTTTCTTT. Translating gives CASSVSTAGIGTEAFF.

The chain has TRBV11-2 and TRBJ1-4, with a possible D match to TRBD1 (6 bases). CDR3 length equals 18 residues. Germline CDR1 and CDR2: SGHAT and FQNNGV. V was shortened by 4 bases and J by 0 bases, with 18 bases between the two germline ends. The CDR3: CASSSLTGQGTTNEKLFF. The DNA of the CDR3 is TGTGCCAGCAGCTCCCTAACTGGGCAGGGGACAACTAATGAAAAACTGTTTTTT.

This clone was recorded only once. V gene TRBV7-8 combines with J gene TRBJ2-1; D not resolved. The CDR3 sequence is 11 residues long. The ends were cut back, 2 bases at V and 7 bases at J, with 3 bases in the middle. CDR1 SGHVS and CDR2 FQNEAQ come from the germline V gene. As DNA, the CDR3 is TGTGCCAGCAGCTTATCTAATGAGCAGTTCTTC. Translating it yields CASSLSNEQFF.

In this sample, this clone turned up a few times. The chain carries TRBV18 and TRBJ1-6; 8 nucleotides agree with TRBD1. Looked up from germline, CDR1 is KGHSH and CDR2 is LQKENI. V dropped 0 bases and J dropped 4; count of bases not matched to a gene: 5. CDR3 length equals 17 residues. The CDR3 DNA follows: TGTGCCAGCTCACCACCGGAAACAGGGGGTTATAATTCACCCCTCCACTTT. Its protein is CASSPPETGGYNSPLHF.

The rearrangement links TRBV18 to TRBJ1-1; D remains unclear. V was cut by 3 bases and J by 1 base, with 12 bases left in between. CDR1 KGHSH and CDR2 LQKENI come from the germline V gene. The CDR3 length is 15 residues. CDR3 loop: CASSPIEGTNTEAFF. In DNA, the CDR3 is TGTGCCAGCTCACCGATCGAGGGAACGAACACTGAAGCTTTCTTT.

The rearrangement joins TRBV6-5 to TRBJ1-1; 7 bases are a match to TRBD1. V lost 2 bases and J lost 1; bases outside the gene matches: 7. The CDR3 length is 16 residues. Germline V gene lookup returns CDR1 MNHEY and CDR2 SVGAGI. The CDR3 sequence is CASSYHRGRSNTEAFF. The DNA of the CDR3 is TGTGCCAGCAGTTACCACAGGGGAAGGTCGAACACTGAAGCTTTCTTT.

The chain couples TRBV6-1 to TRBJ1-3; D is uncertain. V was cut by 1 base and J by 2 bases, with 12 bases left in between. The germline gives CDR1 MNHNS, CDR2 SASEGT. CDR3 length: 16 residues. This chain's CDR3 is CASSEERSVPGNTIYF. CDR3 bases: TGTGCCAGCAGTGAAGAAAGGAGCGTTCCTGGAAACACCATATATTTT.

V is TRBV28 and J is TRBJ1-3, with 7 bases identical to TRBD1. From germline, CDR1 is MDHEN and CDR2 SYDVKM. J lost 2 bases, V lost 4 bases, and 5 bases had no gene match. The CDR3 contains 15 residues. The CDR3, as DNA: TGTGCCAGCAGTTCGACAGGGCCCCCTGGAAACACCATATATTTT. It encodes CASSSTGPPGNTIYF.

CDR3 in amino acids: CASSLVGSGVGSPLHF. CDR3 DNA sequence: TGTGCCAGCAGCTTGGTTGGTTCAGGGGTAGGTTCACCCCTCCACTTT. The chain links TRBV5-4 to TRBJ1-6, with D possibly matching TRBD1 (6 bases). V lost 0 bases and J 9 bases, leaving 16 bases between the germline ends. CDR3 length equals 16 residues. Germline V gene sequence: CDR1 SGHNT, CDR2 YYREEE (reference sequence). Variable domain in full (rest from reference TRBV5-4 and TRBJ1-6): ETGVTQSPTHLIKTRGQQVTLRCSSQSGHNTVSWYQQALGQGPQFIFQYYREEENGRGNFPPRFSGLQFPNYSSELNVNALELDDSALYLCASSLVGSGVGSPLHFGNGTRLTVT.

The rearrangement uses TRBV5-1 and TRBJ1-3; tentative D call: TRBD1 (6 bases). This CDR3 has 14 residues. The V end was cut by 4 bases, the J end by 3 bases, with 11 bases between. The germline gives CDR1 SGHRS, CDR2 YFSETQ. The CDR3 DNA reads TGCGCCAGCAGCCCGACAGGAGATGGAAACACCATATATTTT. This encodes CASSPTGDGNTIYF.

This rearrangement joins TRBV9 to TRBJ2-2; a weak D match, TRBD1 (6 bases). The CDR3 totals 16 residues. From germline, CDR1 is SGDLS and CDR2 YYNGEE. V was cut by 3 bases and J by 2 bases, with 14 bases left in between. The CDR3 reads CASSARTASNTGELFF. The CDR3 DNA follows: TGTGCCAGCAGCGCTAGGACAGCTTCTAACACCGGGGAGCTGTTTTTT.

The gene calls are TRBV5-1 and TRBJ1-1; D perhaps matches TRBD1 (5 bases). The V end was cut by 0 bases, the J end by 3 bases, with 18 bases between. The germline CDR1 and CDR2 sequences are SGHRS and YFSETQ. The CDR3 sequence is 17 residues long. The chain's CDR3 is CASSLAGGEMRYTEAFF. The CDR3 bases are TGCGCCAGCAGCTTGGCGGGAGGGGAAATGAGGTACACTGAAGCTTTCTTT.